This T cell receptor (beta chain) is from a study of vaccination and CD4 T cells after COVID-19. To note about this clonotype: What it recognizes is unknown.

The CDR3 totals 13 residues. V lost 3 bases and J lost 4, with 7 bases in between. Treatment denoted: approximately 9-day PBMC culture with coronavirus spike peptide pools or control peptides (ViraFEST assay). ViraFEST relied on peptide pools to expand antigen-specific T cells; the TCRs were sequenced afterward. Scientists ran DNA taken from cultured CD4+ T cells through the Oncomine TCR Beta short-read assay for sequencing. Each CDR3 protein gets one entry after TCRdb re-called the PCR reads with MiXCR. The data hold approximately 20,000 distinct CDR3 sequences, with around 80% observed a single time. The study's findings and limits: Spike mono-reactivity was shown by 304 of 307 vaccine-specific clones in convalescent patients. SARS-CoV-2-reactive clonotypes showed a nonsignificant median rise from roughly 21 to 40.

The sample was CD4+ T cells from blood, cultured in vitro, taken after SARS-CoV-2 vaccination. The sequence came from a human donor who received a COVID-19 vaccine. The V gene is TRBV12-3 or TRBV12-4, the J gene TRBJ1-5, with no clear D. The CDR3 nucleotides read TGTGCCAGCAGTTTGACGGAGAATCAGCCCCAGCATTTT. Translated, it gives CASSLTENQPQHF.